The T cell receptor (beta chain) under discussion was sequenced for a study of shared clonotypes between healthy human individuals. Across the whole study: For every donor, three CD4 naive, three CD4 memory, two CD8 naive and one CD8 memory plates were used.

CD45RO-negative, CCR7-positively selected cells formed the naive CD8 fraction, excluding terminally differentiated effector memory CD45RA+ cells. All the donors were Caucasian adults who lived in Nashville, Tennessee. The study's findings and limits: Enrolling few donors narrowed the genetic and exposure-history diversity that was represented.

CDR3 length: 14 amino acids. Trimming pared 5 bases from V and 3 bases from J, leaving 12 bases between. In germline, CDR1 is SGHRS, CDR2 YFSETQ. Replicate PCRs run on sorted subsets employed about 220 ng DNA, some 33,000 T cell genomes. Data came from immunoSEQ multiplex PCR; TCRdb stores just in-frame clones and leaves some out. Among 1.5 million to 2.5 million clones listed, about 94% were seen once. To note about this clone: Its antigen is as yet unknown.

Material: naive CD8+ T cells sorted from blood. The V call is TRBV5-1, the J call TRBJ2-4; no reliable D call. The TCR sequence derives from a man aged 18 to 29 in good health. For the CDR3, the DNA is TGCGCCAGCAGGAGAGAGGACGGCAAAAACATTCAGTACTTC. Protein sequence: CASRREDGKNIQYF.